The 4 T cell receptor beta chains in this list originate from one sample, sequenced in a study of T-cell memory formation after mild COVID-19. TCRdb analysed the 5' RACE reads with MiXCR anew, one entry per CDR3 protein. The sample contains about 350,000 distinct CDR3 sequences, roughly an eighth of which appear only once. Sequenced input: PBMCs or a T cell subset sorted from them (not recorded which). The origin of the receptors is a man aged 18 to 29 who had mild COVID-19 (a few samples of this study predate the infection). Cell type and time point are not known.

This chain links TRBV7-9 with TRBJ2-3; weak D call: TRBD2 (6 bases). Looked up from germline, CDR1 is SEHNR and CDR2 is FQNEAQ (reference sequence). The CDR3 spans 13 residues. V lost 8 bases and J 1 base, leaving 10 bases between the germline ends. CDR3 sequence reads: CASAGTGTDTQYF. CDR3 bases: TGTGCCAGCGCGGGAACTGGCACAGATACGCAGTATTTT.

This clonotype was observed a few times. This sequence joins TRBV5-6 and TRBJ1-6; no clear D gene. CDR3 length: 14 amino acids. V shed 4 bases and J shed 11 bases, with 16 bases lying between them. Germline V gene data show CDR1 as SGHDT and CDR2 as YYEEEE. The CDR3 nucleotides are TGTGCCAGCAGCATCGGCCCTCTGGTGCCACCCCTCCACTTT. Amino acids: CASSIGPLVPPLHF.

The genes are TRBV5-1 and TRBJ2-5; the D call may be TRBD1 or TRBD2 (5 bases each). CDR1 is SGHRS, CDR2 YFSETQ, per germline. Trimming shortened V by 1 base and J by 5 bases, and 12 bases separated the two germline ends. The length of the CDR3 is 14 residues. The CDR3 bases are TGCGCCAGCAGCTTGTGGGGGAGCTCGGAGACCCAGTACTTC. Amino acids: CASSLWGSSETQYF.

This clonotype was picked up a small number of times. The V call is TRBV6-6, the J call TRBJ1-6; D call uncertain. Per germline, CDR1 MNHNY and CDR2 SVGAGI (reference sequence). The V end lost 6 bases, the J end lost 13 bases, and 16 bases lay between the germline ends. The CDR3 runs 13 residues. The CDR3 bases are TGTGCCAGCAGCTTTGAAGTTAGAAGGCCCCTCCACTTT. This translates into CASSFEVRRPLHF.